The 13 T cell receptor beta chains below all came from one sample that was sequenced in a study of T cell changes during pregnancy in multiple sclerosis. Sequenced by immunoSEQ multiplex PCR; TCRdb stores in-frame clones only, minus some. The sample lists approximately 100,000 clones; about 90% were seen once. This specimen consisted of peripheral blood, obtained in the second trimester of pregnancy. The receptors were sampled from a female donor with multiple sclerosis, enrolled in a pregnancy study.

The V gene is TRBV5-1, the J gene TRBJ2-2, with TRBD2 matching over 8 bases. The germline CDR1 and CDR2 sequences are SGHRS and YFSETQ. With 7 bases clipped from V and 2 bases from J, the junction kept 1 base outside the gene matches. This CDR3 spans 13 amino acids. CDR3 residues: CASRTSNTGELFF. The CDR3 nucleotides are TGCGCCAGCCGGACTAGCAACACCGGGGAGCTGTTTTTT.

The chain uses TRBV18 and TRBJ2-7, with D possibly TRBD2 on 5 matching bases. From germline, CDR1 is KGHSH and CDR2 LQKENI. Trimming took 2 bases from V and 5 from J, leaving 7 bases between them. This CDR3 spans 12 amino acids. Here the CDR3 DNA reads TGTGCCAGCTCACCAGCGGGTAACGAGCAGTACTTC. This translates into CASSPAGNEQYF.

V gene TRBV4-3 combines with J gene TRBJ1-2; 10 positions match TRBD1. The germline V gene encodes CDR1 LGHNA and CDR2 YSLEER. This CDR3 spans 16 amino acids. With 4 bases clipped from V and 2 bases from J, the junction kept 7 bases outside the gene matches. The CDR3 sequence: CASSRGRTGGNYGYTF. The CDR3, as DNA: TGCGCCAGCAGCCGAGGACGGACAGGGGGGAACTATGGCTACACCTTC.

This chain connects TRBV7-8 to TRBJ2-7; D may be TRBD1 (6 bases). Germline-derived CDR1 and CDR2 are SGHVS and FQNEAQ. CDR3 length: 15 amino acids. Deletions cut 5 bases from V and 2 bases from J, with 16 bases between. The CDR3 bases are TGTGCCAGCAGCCAAGGCAGGGGATGGACCTACGAGCAGTACTTC. Its translation is CASSQGRGWTYEQYF.

The rearrangement uses TRBV27 and TRBJ2-1, with 7 bases identical to TRBD2. V was pared by 5 bases and J by 3 bases, with 13 bases of the junction left unmatched. The CDR3 sequence is 17 residues long. Per the germline V gene, CDR1 is MNHEY and CDR2 is SMNVEV (reference sequence). As DNA, the CDR3 is TGTGCCAGCAGTCCTGGTAGTGCGCGGGAGCACTACAATGAGCAGTTCTTC. This sequence encodes CASSPGSAREHYNEQFF.

The genes are TRBV14 and TRBJ2-3; TRBD2 matches 10 bases. The CDR3 is 15 residues long. The J segment lost 5 bases and the V segment lost 1 base, leaving 3 bases of the junction unmatched. Germline CDR1 reads SGHDN; CDR2 reads FVKESK. The CDR3 nucleotides read TGTGCCAGCAGCCAAGGTCTAGCGGGAGTAGATACGCAGTATTTT. It specifies CASSQGLAGVDTQYF.

This chain connects TRBV7-8 to TRBJ2-5, with 11 positions matching TRBD2. Germline-derived CDR1 and CDR2 are SGHVS and FQNEAQ. The CDR3 runs 18 residues. The trim removed 2 bases at V and 5 bases at J, leaving 13 bases unmatched. CDR3: CASSLNLAGGPGEETQYF. CDR3 DNA sequence: TGTGCCAGCAGCTTAAATCTAGCGGGAGGTCCAGGGGAGGAGACCCAGTACTTC.

This chain uses TRBV5-4 with TRBJ2-7; maybe TRBD2 (6 bases). In germline, CDR1 is SGHNT, CDR2 YYREEE (reference sequence). This CDR3 has 14 residues. V was pared by 2 bases and J by 1 base, with 10 bases between. This CDR3 reads CASSLRGGSYEQYF. The CDR3 DNA reads TGTGCCAGCAGCTTACGTGGGGGGTCCTACGAGCAGTACTTC.

The gene calls are TRBV28 and TRBJ2-1; D is unclear. Germline V CDR1 and CDR2: MDHEN, SYDVKM. Trimming took off 5 bases at V and 10 bases at J, with 15 bases between the two ends. The CDR3 has 13 amino acids. In DNA, the CDR3 is TGTGCCAGCAGTCCCGCCTGGCGGTTAGAGCAGTTCTTC. The encoded protein is CASSPAWRLEQFF.

CDR3 coding DNA: TGTGCCAGCAGTTTATTGGTCCAGGGGGCAGAAGATACGCAGTATTTT. Translated, it gives CASSLLVQGAEDTQYF. V usage is TRBV27 and J usage is TRBJ2-3, with 8 bases that match TRBD1. The CDR3 runs 16 residues. Germline CDR1 and CDR2: MNHEY and SMNVEV (reference sequence). Trimming removed 1 base from V and 5 bases from J; junction bases left unmatched: 8.

This rearrangement joins TRBV7-8 to TRBJ2-5; D may be TRBD2 (5 bases). This CDR3 region has 15 residues. V dropped 3 bases and J dropped 1 base, with 12 bases sitting between them. Germline V gives CDR1 SGHVS, CDR2 FQNEAQ. The CDR3 nucleotides are TGTGCCAGCAGCTTGAGGCGGACTCCCCAAGAGACCCAGTACTTC. Amino acids: CASSLRRTPQETQYF.

The chain uses TRBV5-1 and TRBJ1-1; no clear D gene. Trimming stripped 1 base from V and 4 bases from J, with 5 bases between. The length of the CDR3 is 12 residues. Germline CDR1 is SGHRS and CDR2 is YFSETQ. CDR3 coding DNA: TGCGCCAGCAGCTTGCCAGGCACTGAAGCTTTCTTT. Amino acids: CASSLPGTEAFF.

V usage is TRBV7-3 and J usage is TRBJ2-1; D call uncertain. Between the trimmed V and J ends, which lost 2 bases and 0 bases, there was a span of 8 bases. CDR1 and CDR2 from the germline V gene are SGHTA and FQGTGA. The CDR3 contains 15 residues. For the CDR3, the DNA is TGTGCCAGCAGCTTACTGCGGAGCTCCTACAATGAGCAGTTCTTC. It is translated as CASSLLRSSYNEQFF.